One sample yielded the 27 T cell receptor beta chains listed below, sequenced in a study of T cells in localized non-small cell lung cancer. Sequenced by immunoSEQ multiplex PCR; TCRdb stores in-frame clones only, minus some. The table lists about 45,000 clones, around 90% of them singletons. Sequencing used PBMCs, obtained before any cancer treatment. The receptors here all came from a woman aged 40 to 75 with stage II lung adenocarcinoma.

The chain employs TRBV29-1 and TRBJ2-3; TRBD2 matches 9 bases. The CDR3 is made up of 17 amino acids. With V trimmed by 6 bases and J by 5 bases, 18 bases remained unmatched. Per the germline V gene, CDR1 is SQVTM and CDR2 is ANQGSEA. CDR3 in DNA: TGCAGCGTCCCTGGGGAGGCTAGCGGGGACGGAGGAGATACGCAGTATTTT. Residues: CSVPGEASGDGGDTQYF.

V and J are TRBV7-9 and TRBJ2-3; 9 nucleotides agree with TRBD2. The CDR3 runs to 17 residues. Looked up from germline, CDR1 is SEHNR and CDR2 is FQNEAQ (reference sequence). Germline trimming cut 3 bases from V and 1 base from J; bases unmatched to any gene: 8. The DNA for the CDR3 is TGTGCCAGCAGCTTCCGCGGGGGGGGATCTGGCACAGATACGCAGTATTTT. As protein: CASSFRGGGSGTDTQYF. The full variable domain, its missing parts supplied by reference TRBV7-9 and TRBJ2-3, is DTGVSQNPRHKITKRGQNVTFRCDPISEHNRLYWYRQTLGQGPEFLTYFQNEAQLEKSRLLSDRFSAERPKGSFSTLEIQRTEQGDSAMYLCASSFRGGGSGTDTQYFGPGTRLTVL.

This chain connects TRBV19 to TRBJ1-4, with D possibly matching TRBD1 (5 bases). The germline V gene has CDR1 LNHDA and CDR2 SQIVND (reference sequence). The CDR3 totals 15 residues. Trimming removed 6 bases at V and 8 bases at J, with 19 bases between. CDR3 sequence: CASSLNGGGEEKLFF. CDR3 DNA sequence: TGTGCCAGTAGCCTAAACGGGGGTGGCGAGGAAAAACTGTTTTTT.

CDR3 sequence: CASSLVRGRAGEQFF. The CDR3 DNA follows: TGTGCCAGCAGCTTAGTTCGCGGGAGGGCCGGTGAGCAGTTCTTC. The V gene is TRBV11-2, the J gene TRBJ2-1, with TRBD2 matching 9 bases. Per the germline V gene, CDR1 is SGHAT and CDR2 is FQNNGV. The CDR3 runs 15 residues. V trimming: 1 base; J trimming: 9 bases; junction bases outside the gene matches: 7.

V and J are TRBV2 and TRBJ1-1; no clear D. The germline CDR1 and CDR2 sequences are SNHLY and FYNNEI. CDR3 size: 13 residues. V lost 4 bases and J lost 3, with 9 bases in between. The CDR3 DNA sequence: TGTGCCAGCAGTGTGGATCGGCACACTGAAGCTTTCTTT. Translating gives CASSVDRHTEAFF.

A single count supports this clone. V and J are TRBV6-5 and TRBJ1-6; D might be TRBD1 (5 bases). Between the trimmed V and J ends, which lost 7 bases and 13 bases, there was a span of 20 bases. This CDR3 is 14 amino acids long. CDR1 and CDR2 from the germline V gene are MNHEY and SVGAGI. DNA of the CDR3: TGTGCCAGCACCCCGTCGGACACGGCCGCGCCCCTCCACTTT. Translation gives CASTPSDTAAPLHF.

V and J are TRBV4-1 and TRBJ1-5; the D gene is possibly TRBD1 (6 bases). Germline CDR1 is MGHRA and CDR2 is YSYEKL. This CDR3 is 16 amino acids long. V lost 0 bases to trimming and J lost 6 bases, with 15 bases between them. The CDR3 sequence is CASSQEGRGSGQPQHF. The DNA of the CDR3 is TGCGCCAGCAGCCAAGAGGGCAGGGGTTCAGGTCAGCCCCAGCATTTT.

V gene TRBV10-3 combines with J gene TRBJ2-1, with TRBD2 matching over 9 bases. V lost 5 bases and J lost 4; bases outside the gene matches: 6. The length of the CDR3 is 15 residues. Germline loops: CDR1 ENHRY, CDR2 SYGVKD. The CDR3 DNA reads TGTGCCATCAGTCCTTCGACTAGCGGATACAATGAGCAGTTCTTC. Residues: CAISPSTSGYNEQFF.

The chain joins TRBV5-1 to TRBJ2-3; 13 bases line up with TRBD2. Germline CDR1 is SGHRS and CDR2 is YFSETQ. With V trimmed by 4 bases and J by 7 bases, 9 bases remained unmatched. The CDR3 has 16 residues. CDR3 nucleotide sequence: TGCGCCAGCAGCCAACGGACTAGCGGGAGTTGGAATACGCAGTATTTT. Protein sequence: CASSQRTSGSWNTQYF.

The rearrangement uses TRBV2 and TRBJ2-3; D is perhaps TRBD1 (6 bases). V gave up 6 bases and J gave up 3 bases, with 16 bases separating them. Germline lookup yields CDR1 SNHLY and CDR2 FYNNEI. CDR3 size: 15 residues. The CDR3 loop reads CASRSDRFTTDTQYF. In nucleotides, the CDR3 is TGTGCCAGCAGATCCGACAGGTTCACTACAGATACGCAGTATTTT.

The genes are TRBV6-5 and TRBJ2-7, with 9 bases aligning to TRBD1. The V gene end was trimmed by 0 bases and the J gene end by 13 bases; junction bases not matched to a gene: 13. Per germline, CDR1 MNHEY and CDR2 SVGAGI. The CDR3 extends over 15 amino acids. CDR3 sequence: CASSYSMGGTGKAYF. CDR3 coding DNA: TGTGCCAGCAGTTACTCTATGGGCGGGACAGGGAAAGCATACTTC.

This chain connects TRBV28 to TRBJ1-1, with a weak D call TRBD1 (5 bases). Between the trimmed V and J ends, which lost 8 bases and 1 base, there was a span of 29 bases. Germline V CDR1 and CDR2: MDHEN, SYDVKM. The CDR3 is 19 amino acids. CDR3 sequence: CASRWGVGKPTHGNTEAFF. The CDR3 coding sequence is TGTGCCAGCCGGTGGGGGGTCGGGAAACCAACACATGGGAACACTGAAGCTTTCTTT. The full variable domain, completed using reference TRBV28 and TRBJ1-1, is DVKVTQSSRYLVKRTGEKVFLECVQDMDHENMFWYRQDPGLGLRLIYFSYDVKMKEKGDIPEGYSVSREKKERFSLILESASTNQTSMYLCASRWGVGKPTHGNTEAFFGQGTRLTVV.

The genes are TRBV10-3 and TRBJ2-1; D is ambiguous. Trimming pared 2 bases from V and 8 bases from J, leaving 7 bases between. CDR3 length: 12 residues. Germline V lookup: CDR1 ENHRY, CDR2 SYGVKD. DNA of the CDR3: TGTGCCATCAGTGAGGCTTCCTATGAGCAGTTCTTC. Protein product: CAISEASYEQFF.

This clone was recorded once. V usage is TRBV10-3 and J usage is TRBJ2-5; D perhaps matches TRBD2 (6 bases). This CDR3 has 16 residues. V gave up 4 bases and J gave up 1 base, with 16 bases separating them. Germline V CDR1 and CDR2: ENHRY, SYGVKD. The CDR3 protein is CAISGFGGEPQETQYF. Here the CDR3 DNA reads TGTGCCATCAGTGGCTTTGGCGGGGAGCCCCAAGAGACCCAGTACTTC.

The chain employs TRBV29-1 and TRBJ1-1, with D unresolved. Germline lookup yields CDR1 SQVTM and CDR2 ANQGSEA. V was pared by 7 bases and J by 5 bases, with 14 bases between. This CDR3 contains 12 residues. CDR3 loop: CSGKGSWTEAFF. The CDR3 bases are TGCAGCGGCAAAGGTTCGTGGACTGAAGCTTTCTTT.

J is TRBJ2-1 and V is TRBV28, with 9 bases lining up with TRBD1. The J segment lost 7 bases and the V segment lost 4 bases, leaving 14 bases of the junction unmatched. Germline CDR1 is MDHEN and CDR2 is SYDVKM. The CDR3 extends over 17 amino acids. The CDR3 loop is CASSSSWGQGLGNEQFF. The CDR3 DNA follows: TGTGCCAGCAGTTCCTCATGGGGACAGGGATTGGGAAATGAGCAGTTCTTC.

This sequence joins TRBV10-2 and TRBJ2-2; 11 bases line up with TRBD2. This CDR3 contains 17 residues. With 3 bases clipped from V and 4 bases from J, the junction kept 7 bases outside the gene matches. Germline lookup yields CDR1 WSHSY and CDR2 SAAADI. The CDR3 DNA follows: TGCGCCAGCAGTGATGATAGCGGGAGGGCCTTCACCGGGGAGCTGTTTTTT. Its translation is CASSDDSGRAFTGELFF.

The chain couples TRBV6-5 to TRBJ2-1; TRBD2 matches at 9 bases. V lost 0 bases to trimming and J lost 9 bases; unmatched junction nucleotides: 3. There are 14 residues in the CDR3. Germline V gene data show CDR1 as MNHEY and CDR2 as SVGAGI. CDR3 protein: CASSYSGTSSEQFF. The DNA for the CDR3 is TGTGCCAGCAGTTACTCCGGGACTAGCTCTGAGCAGTTCTTC.

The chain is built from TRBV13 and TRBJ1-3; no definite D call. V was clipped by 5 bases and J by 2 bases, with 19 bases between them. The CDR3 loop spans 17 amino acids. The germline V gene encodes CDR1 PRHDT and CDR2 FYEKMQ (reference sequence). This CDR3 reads CASSPPLGPGTGNTIYF. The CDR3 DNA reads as TGTGCCAGCAGCCCCCCGTTGGGCCCGGGTACTGGAAACACCATATATTTT. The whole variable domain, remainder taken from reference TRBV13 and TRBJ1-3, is AAGVIQSPRHLIKEKRETATLKCYPIPRHDTVYWYQQGPGQDPQFLISFYEKMQSDKGSIPDRFSAQQFSDYHSELNMSSLELGDSALYFCASSPPLGPGTGNTIYFGEGSWLTVV.

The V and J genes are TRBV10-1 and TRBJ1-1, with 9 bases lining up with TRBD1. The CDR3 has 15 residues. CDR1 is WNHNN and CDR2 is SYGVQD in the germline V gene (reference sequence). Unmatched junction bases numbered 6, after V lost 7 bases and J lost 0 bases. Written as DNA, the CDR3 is TGCGCCAGCAAATCGGGACAGGGAATGAACACTGAAGCTTTCTTT. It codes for CASKSGQGMNTEAFF.

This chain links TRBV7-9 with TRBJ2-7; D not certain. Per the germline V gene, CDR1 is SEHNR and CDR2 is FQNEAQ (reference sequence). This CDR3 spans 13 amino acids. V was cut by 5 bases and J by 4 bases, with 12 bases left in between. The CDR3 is CASSPLGGYEQYF. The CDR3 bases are TGTGCCAGCAGCCCATTAGGTGGGTACGAGCAGTACTTC.

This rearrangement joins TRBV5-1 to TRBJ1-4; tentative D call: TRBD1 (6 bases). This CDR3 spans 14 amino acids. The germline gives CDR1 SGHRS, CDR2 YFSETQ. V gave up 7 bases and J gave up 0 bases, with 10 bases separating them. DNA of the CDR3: TGCGCCAGCGCGAACAGGGCAACTAATGAAAAACTGTTTTTT. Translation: CASANRATNEKLFF.

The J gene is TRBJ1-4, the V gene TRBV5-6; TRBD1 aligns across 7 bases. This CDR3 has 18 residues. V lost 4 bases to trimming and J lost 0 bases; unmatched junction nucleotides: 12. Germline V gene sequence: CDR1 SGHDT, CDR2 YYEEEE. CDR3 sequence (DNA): TGTGCCAGCAGCCAGAGGGGGCTCCCGGGTTCAACTAATGAAAAACTGTTTTTT. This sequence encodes CASSQRGLPGSTNEKLFF. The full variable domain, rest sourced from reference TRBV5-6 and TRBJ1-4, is DAGVTQSPTHLIKTRGQQVTLRCSPKSGHDTVSWYQQALGQGPQFIFQYYEEEERQRGNFPDRFSGHQFPNYSSELNVNALLLGDSALYLCASSQRGLPGSTNEKLFFGSGTQLSVL.

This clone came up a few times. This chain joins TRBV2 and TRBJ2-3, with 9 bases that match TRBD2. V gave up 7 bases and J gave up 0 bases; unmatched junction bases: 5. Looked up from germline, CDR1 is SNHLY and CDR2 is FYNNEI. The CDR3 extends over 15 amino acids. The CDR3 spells CASIKRGASTDTQYF. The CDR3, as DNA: TGTGCCAGCATCAAGCGGGGGGCCAGCACAGATACGCAGTATTTT.

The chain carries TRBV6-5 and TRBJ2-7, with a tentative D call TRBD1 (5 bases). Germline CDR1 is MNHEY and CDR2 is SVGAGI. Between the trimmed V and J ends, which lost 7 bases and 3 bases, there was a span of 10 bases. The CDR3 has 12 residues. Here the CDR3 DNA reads TGTGCCAGCAACAAACAGGTCTACGAGCAGTACTTC. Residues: CASNKQVYEQYF.

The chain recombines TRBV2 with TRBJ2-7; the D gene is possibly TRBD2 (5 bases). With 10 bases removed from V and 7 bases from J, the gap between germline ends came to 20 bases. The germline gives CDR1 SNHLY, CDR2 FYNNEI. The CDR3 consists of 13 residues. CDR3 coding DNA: TGTGCCAACGCACTAACTAGTATTGGTGAGCAGTACTTC. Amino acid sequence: CANALTSIGEQYF.

CDR3 sequence reads: CASSGGPQRGNTEAFF. As DNA, the CDR3 is TGCGCCAGCAGTGGAGGGCCACAAAGGGGGAACACTGAAGCTTTCTTT. The chain couples TRBV10-1 to TRBJ1-1; possibly TRBD1 for D (5 bases). V was cut by 4 bases and J by 1 base, with 16 bases left in between. The CDR3 contains 16 residues. Germline V gene sequence: CDR1 WNHNN, CDR2 SYGVQD (reference sequence).